A single sample gave rise to the 32 T cell receptor beta chains below, sequenced in a study of regulatory T cells in long-lasting Graves disease. Arm-PCR of CDR3 regions and iRepertoire HTBI primers were used to build TCR beta libraries. TCRdb reprocessed the multiplex PCR reads via MiXCR and lists one record per CDR3 protein. Here the sample spans 450,000 or so distinct CDR3 sequences, more than 20% being singletons. Time point reported: persistent/refractory GD, antithyroid drugs over 5 years with positive TRAb. The TCR library was made from RNA that had been extracted from PBMCs in TRIzol. The material was peripheral blood mononuclear cells (PBMCs), obtained when the disease was refractory, from a patient treated with antithyroid drugs. The receptor source for this set is a female donor with Graves disease.

V is TRBV18 and J is TRBJ1-5; D remains ambiguous. The CDR3 covers 15 residues. Germline V lookup: CDR1 KGHSH, CDR2 LQKENI. V was shortened by 4 bases and J by 4 bases, with 14 bases between the two germline ends. The CDR3 DNA reads as TGTGCCAGCTCACAATCCAATCGGGTAAATCAGCCCCAGCATTTT. Protein product: CASSQSNRVNQPQHF.

This clonotype appeared many times. The chain combines TRBV11-2 with TRBJ1-1; D is unclear. Deletions cut 4 bases from V and 11 bases from J, with 14 bases between. In germline, CDR1 is SGHAT, CDR2 FQNNGV. The CDR3 length is 12 residues. The CDR3 is CASSSYLRVAFF. The CDR3 nucleotides read TGTGCCAGCAGCTCCTACCTAAGGGTGGCTTTCTTT.

This clonotype came up a few times. The rearrangement links TRBV5-6 to TRBJ1-2; no reliable D call. The CDR3 consists of 15 residues. With 0 bases removed from V and 3 bases from J, the gap between germline ends came to 12 bases. The germline gives CDR1 SGHDT, CDR2 YYEEEE. The CDR3 spells CASSLVWGEDYGYTF. The CDR3 DNA reads as TGTGCCAGCAGCTTGGTCTGGGGTGAGGACTATGGCTACACCTTC.

This clonotype was found a few times. The V gene is TRBV19, the J gene TRBJ1-1; D gene uncertain. V was trimmed by 5 bases and J by 8 bases, leaving 15 bases between them. Germline CDR1 reads LNHDA; CDR2 reads SQIVND (reference sequence). There are 13 residues in the CDR3. The CDR3 sequence is CASSPRRLGEAFF. The CDR3, as DNA: TGTGCCAGTAGTCCCCGACGGTTGGGGGAAGCTTTCTTT.

This clonotype was seen many times. The V gene is TRBV6-2 or TRBV6-3, the J gene TRBJ1-5; D unresolved. Deletions cut 2 bases from V and 0 bases from J, with 8 bases between. Germline V lookup: CDR1 MNHEY, CDR2 SVGEGT. The CDR3 totals 15 residues. CDR3 coding DNA: TGTGCCAGCAGTTACAACTCGTTTAGCAATCAGCCCCAGCATTTT. The encoded protein is CASSYNSFSNQPQHF.

J is TRBJ2-3 and V is TRBV12-5; TRBD1 aligns across 9 bases. The length of the CDR3 is 15 residues. V dropped 6 bases and J dropped 1; count of bases not matched to a gene: 5. Germline V gene lookup returns CDR1 LGHNT and CDR2 FRNRAP. The CDR3 nucleotides are TGTGCTAGTGGGCCACAGGGGGCTGGCACAGATACGCAGTATTTT. Amino acid sequence: CASGPQGAGTDTQYF.

A few counts support this clonotype. The chain recombines TRBV27 with TRBJ2-3, with 9 bases aligning to TRBD2. Trimming removed 5 bases from V and 2 bases from J; junction bases left unmatched: 8. Germline CDR1 and CDR2: MNHEY and SMNVEV (reference sequence). This CDR3 has 16 residues. The CDR3 sequence: CASSKLAGANTDTQYF. CDR3 in DNA: TGTGCCAGCAGTAAATTAGCGGGAGCGAACACAGATACGCAGTATTTT.

This clonotype was observed once. This chain links TRBV7-2 with TRBJ2-3; D remains unclear. Trimming removed 1 base from V and 1 base from J, with 9 bases in between. The CDR3 runs to 15 residues. The germline CDR1 and CDR2 sequences are SGHTA and FQGNSA. CDR3 sequence (DNA): TGTGCCAGCAGCTTAGAGGGCAGTGGCACAGATACGCAGTATTTT. Translating gives CASSLEGSGTDTQYF.

This clonotype appeared many times. The chain couples TRBV28 to TRBJ2-7, with 7 positions matching TRBD2. Germline CDR1 reads MDHEN; CDR2 reads SYDVKM. The CDR3 has 12 amino acids. V was pared by 11 bases and J by 4 bases, with 8 bases of the junction left unmatched. The CDR3 reads CAVREGGYEQYF. The CDR3 region has the DNA TGTGCCGTTCGAGAGGGAGGGTACGAGCAGTACTTC.

This clonotype was counted between two and nine times. V and J are TRBV19 and TRBJ1-2, with 9 bases that match TRBD1. J was trimmed by 8 bases and V by 6 bases; bases with no gene match: 4. This CDR3 is built from 12 residues. In germline, CDR1 is LNHDA, CDR2 SQIVND (reference sequence). The CDR3 DNA sequence: TGTGCCAGTAGCCTGGACAGGGGCGGCTACACCTTC. Its protein product is CASSLDRGGYTF.

This clonotype was observed at least ten times. The V gene is TRBV28, the J gene TRBJ1-2; 8 bases line up with TRBD1. Losses at the gene ends were 3 bases for V and 8 bases for J; bases not matched to a gene: 5. From germline, CDR1 is MDHEN and CDR2 SYDVKM. The CDR3 loop spans 13 amino acids. CDR3 coding DNA: TGTGCCAGCAGTTTCGCCAGGGGGCACGGCTACACCTTC. This gives the protein CASSFARGHGYTF.

Written as DNA, the CDR3 is TGTGCCAGCAGCTTAGCGACTCAGGGAGCTGGAAACACCATATATTTT. It yields the protein CASSLATQGAGNTIYF. The chain carries TRBV7-6 and TRBJ1-3, with a possible D match to TRBD1 (5 bases). Germline V gene sequence: CDR1 SGHVS, CDR2 FNYEAQ. The CDR3 consists of 16 residues. V was pared by 0 bases and J by 2 bases, with 11 bases between.

This clonotype was seen a few times. V gene TRBV7-9 combines with J gene TRBJ1-1; D remains unclear. CDR1 and CDR2 from the germline V gene are SEHNR and FQNEAQ (reference sequence). Trimming cost V 1 base and J 3 bases, with 12 bases left between them. This CDR3 region has 15 residues. CDR3 sequence: CASSLVLGVDTEAFF. CDR3 DNA sequence: TGTGCCAGCAGCTTAGTTCTGGGTGTAGACACTGAAGCTTTCTTT.

In its sample, this clonotype was seen many times. The gene calls are TRBV29-1 and TRBJ1-2; maybe TRBD1 (6 bases). V lost 4 bases and J 5 bases, leaving 11 bases between the germline ends. CDR1 SQVTM and CDR2 ANQGSEA come from the germline V gene. The CDR3 runs to 12 residues. Here the CDR3 reads CSVGGGKYGYTF. DNA for the CDR3: TGCAGCGTTGGAGGGGGAAAATATGGCTACACCTTC.

The rearrangement uses TRBV18 and TRBJ2-2; D ambiguous. Germline V gives CDR1 KGHSH, CDR2 LQKENI. This CDR3 is built from 13 residues. The V end lost 4 bases, the J end lost 5 bases, and 8 bases lay between the germline ends. CDR3: CASSQKGTGELFF. As DNA, the CDR3 is TGTGCCAGCTCACAAAAGGGAACCGGGGAGCTGTTTTTT. The full variable domain, with the rest looked up from reference TRBV18 and TRBJ2-2, is NAGVMQNPRHLVRRRGQEARLRCSPMKGHSHVYWYRQLPEEGLKFMVYLQKENIIDESGMPKERFSAEFPKEGPSILRIQQVVRGDSAAYFCASSQKGTGELFFGEGSRLTVL.

The chain combines TRBV7-2 with TRBJ2-3; D unresolved. Deletions cut 7 bases from V and 5 bases from J, with 13 bases between. The germline gives CDR1 SGHTA, CDR2 FQGNSA. This CDR3 is 13 amino acids long. Here the CDR3 reads CASTLDLGDTQYF. CDR3 nucleotides: TGTGCCAGCACCCTAGACCTGGGAGATACGCAGTATTTT.

This clonotype was recorded many times. The chain is built from TRBV28 and TRBJ2-7; D call uncertain. Germline CDR1 is MDHEN and CDR2 is SYDVKM. The CDR3 spans 15 residues. V was clipped by 3 bases and J by 3 bases, with 15 bases between them. This chain's CDR3 is CASSLGLDQIYEQYF. The CDR3 coding sequence is TGTGCCAGCAGTTTGGGCCTAGATCAAATCTACGAGCAGTACTTC.

This clonotype occurred a few times. The chain links TRBV30 to TRBJ1-5, with D perhaps TRBD1 (6 bases). The CDR3 sequence is 17 residues long. Deletions cut 1 base from V and 6 bases from J, with 22 bases between. Germline-derived CDR1 and CDR2 are GTSNPN and SVGIG (reference sequence). Written as DNA, the CDR3 is TGTGCCTGGAGTGACCTGAGGGGGGGGCAAAGCTCTCAGCCCCAGCATTTT. It is translated as CAWSDLRGGQSSQPQHF.

This clonotype appeared many times. DNA for the CDR3: TGTGCCAGCAATACTATACAGGGGGGCACTGAAGCTTTCTTT. Its protein product is CASNTIQGGTEAFF. This rearrangement joins TRBV28 to TRBJ1-1, with 8 bases aligning to TRBD1. V lost 7 bases, J lost 4 bases, and 8 bases stayed unmatched. The germline V gene encodes CDR1 MDHEN and CDR2 SYDVKM. CDR3 length: 14 residues.

The V call is TRBV10-3, the J call TRBJ2-1; perhaps TRBD2 as D (6 bases). This CDR3 has 13 residues. The germline CDR1 and CDR2 sequences are ENHRY and SYGVKD. V lost 8 bases to trimming and J lost 8 bases, with 16 bases between them. In nucleotides, the CDR3 is TGTGCCATCGGACTACGTGGTGTCGATGAGCAGTTCTTC. Its protein product is CAIGLRGVDEQFF.

This clonotype has at least ten counts. The chain recombines TRBV19 with TRBJ1-1, with 8 bases fitting TRBD1. Losses at the gene ends were 7 bases for V and 4 bases for J; bases not matched to a gene: 2. The CDR3 runs to 12 residues. Germline CDR1 is LNHDA and CDR2 is SQIVND (reference sequence). CDR3 in amino acids: CASKDRGTEAFF. The CDR3 DNA is TGTGCCAGTAAAGACAGGGGCACTGAAGCTTTCTTT.

The rearrangement links TRBV4-1 to TRBJ2-7; D possibly corresponds to TRBD2 (5 bases). Germline V gene sequence: CDR1 MGHRA, CDR2 YSYEKL. With 0 bases removed from V and 4 bases from J, the gap between germline ends came to 19 bases. CDR3 size: 17 residues. Here the CDR3 DNA reads TGCGCCAGCAGCCAAGAATCTCTTAGCGAATCTGGGTACGAGCAGTACTTC. It is translated as CASSQESLSESGYEQYF.

The chain has TRBV28 and TRBJ2-3; possible D gene TRBD2, 5 bases. The CDR3 is made up of 15 amino acids. Trimming took 1 base from V and 0 from J, leaving 8 bases between them. The germline gives CDR1 MDHEN, CDR2 SYDVKM. CDR3 in amino acids: CASSLSEGSTDTQYF. The CDR3 DNA reads TGTGCCAGCAGTTTATCCGAGGGTAGCACAGATACGCAGTATTTT.

This clonotype has at least ten counts. This chain connects TRBV11-2 to TRBJ2-5; D uncertain. This CDR3 spans 14 amino acids. The V gene's germline CDR1 is SGHAT and CDR2 FQNNGV. The germline V and J ends were trimmed by 3 bases and 3 bases, with 11 bases remaining between them. The CDR3 sequence is CASSFFRPEETQYF. The CDR3 coding sequence is TGTGCCAGCAGCTTTTTCCGTCCGGAAGAGACCCAGTACTTC.

This clonotype was observed once. The chain joins TRBV12-5 to TRBJ1-1; a weak D match, TRBD1 (5 bases). Looked up from germline, CDR1 is LGHNT and CDR2 is FRNRAP. The CDR3 sequence is 18 residues long. V lost 3 bases to trimming and J lost 3 bases, with 23 bases between them. CDR3 nucleotide sequence: TGTGCTAGTGGTTTTTGGTTAGGTCATGGCCGGGGGGACACTGAAGCTTTCTTT. Protein: CASGFWLGHGRGDTEAFF.

This clonotype was detected a few times. The V gene is TRBV7-9, the J gene TRBJ1-1; the D is unclear. The ends were cut back, 3 bases at V and 1 base at J, with 9 bases in the middle. CDR3 length: 14 amino acids. The germline V gene encodes CDR1 SEHNR and CDR2 FQNEAQ (reference sequence). The CDR3 nucleotides are TGTGCCAGCAGCTTGAGTGAGAGGAACACTGAAGCTTTCTTT. Translation: CASSLSERNTEAFF.

The chain recombines TRBV29-1 with TRBJ1-3; TRBD1 matches at 8 bases. This CDR3 has 14 residues. The germline gives CDR1 SQVTM, CDR2 ANQGSEA. V lost 3 bases to trimming and J lost 5 bases; unmatched junction nucleotides: 6. CDR3 in amino acids: CSVETTGGRNTIYF. CDR3 DNA: TGCAGCGTTGAGACTACAGGGGGGAGAAACACCATATATTTT.

This clonotype was detected a few times. The chain carries TRBV28 and TRBJ1-4; 10 bases align to TRBD1. Losses at the gene ends were 1 base for V and 13 bases for J; bases not matched to a gene: 3. Germline CDR1 and CDR2: MDHEN and SYDVKM. The CDR3 sequence is 13 residues long. CDR3 residues: CASSLLTGGTLFF. The CDR3 bases are TGTGCCAGCAGTTTATTGACAGGGGGCACACTGTTTTTT.

This clonotype showed up many times. The V gene is TRBV6-1, the J gene TRBJ2-7, with 7 bases that match TRBD1. The J segment lost 2 bases and the V segment lost 5 bases, leaving 6 bases of the junction unmatched. Germline CDR1 reads MNHNS; CDR2 reads SASEGT. This CDR3 spans 14 amino acids. This chain's CDR3 is CASSPGQTTYEQYF. CDR3 DNA sequence: TGTGCCAGCAGTCCGGGACAGACTACCTACGAGCAGTACTTC.

The V and J genes are TRBV24-1 and TRBJ1-3; perhaps TRBD1 as D (5 bases). The CDR3 runs to 17 residues. V was trimmed by 3 bases and J by 0 bases, leaving 14 bases between them. Germline values: CDR1 KGHDR, CDR2 SFDVKD. The CDR3 spells CATSDQPGRSSGNTIYF. CDR3 bases: TGTGCCACCAGTGATCAACCGGGACGGAGCTCTGGAAACACCATATATTTT.

This clonotype was seen many times. CDR3 sequence: CSAHESPMGEQYF. The CDR3 nucleotides are TGCAGTGCCCACGAGAGCCCTATGGGGGAGCAGTACTTC. This chain links TRBV20-1 with TRBJ2-7; D remains unclear. Germline-derived CDR1 and CDR2 are DFQATT and SNEGSKA (reference sequence). The CDR3 has 13 amino acids. Deletions cut 6 bases from V and 7 bases from J, with 19 bases between.

The V and J genes are TRBV5-1 and TRBJ1-2, with D unclear. Trimming removed 0 bases from V and 5 bases from J, with 8 bases in between. The germline CDR1 and CDR2 sequences are SGHRS and YFSETQ. CDR3 length: 13 residues. As DNA, the CDR3 is TGCGCCAGCAGCTTGGAGTCAGAATATGGCTACACCTTC. As protein: CASSLESEYGYTF. The full variable domain, its missing parts supplied by reference TRBV5-1 and TRBJ1-2, is KAGVTQTPRYLIKTRGQQVTLSCSPISGHRSVSWYQQTPGQGLQFLFEYFSETQRNKGNFPGRFSGRQFSNSRSEMNVSTLELGDSALYLCASSLESEYGYTFGSGTRLTVV.